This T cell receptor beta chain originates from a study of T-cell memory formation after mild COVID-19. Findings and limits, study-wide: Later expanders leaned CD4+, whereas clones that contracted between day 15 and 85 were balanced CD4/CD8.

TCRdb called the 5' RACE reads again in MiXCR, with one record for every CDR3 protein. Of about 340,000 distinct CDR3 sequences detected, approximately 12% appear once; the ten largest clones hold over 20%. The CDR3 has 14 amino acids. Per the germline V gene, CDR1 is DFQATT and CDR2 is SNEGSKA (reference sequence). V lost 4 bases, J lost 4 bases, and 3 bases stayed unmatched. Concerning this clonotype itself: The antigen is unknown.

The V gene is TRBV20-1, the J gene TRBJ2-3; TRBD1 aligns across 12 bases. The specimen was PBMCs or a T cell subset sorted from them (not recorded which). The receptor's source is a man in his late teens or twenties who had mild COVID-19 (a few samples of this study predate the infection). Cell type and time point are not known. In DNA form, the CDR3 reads TGCAGTGCTATTGGGACAGGGGGCCCAGATACGCAGTATTTT. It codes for CSAIGTGGPDTQYF.